One sample yielded the 15 T cell receptor beta chains listed below, sequenced in a study of cytomegalovirus exposure and HLA in healthy donors. PCR amplification relied on 60 Vbeta primers (plus 13 Jbeta primers). TCRdb's table, derived via immunoSEQ multiplex PCR, lists solely in-frame clones and lacks some. Of 120,000 to 150,000 clones in the sample, 80% were seen once. Material for sequencing was PBMCs. These receptor sequences come from a male donor in good health and CMV-seronegative.

This rearrangement joins TRBV5-1 to TRBJ1-6; maybe TRBD1 (6 bases). The CDR3 length is 18 residues. Germline V gene lookup returns CDR1 SGHRS and CDR2 YFSETQ. With 6 bases removed from V and 0 bases from J, the gap between germline ends came to 19 bases. CDR3 in DNA: TGCGCCAGCAATTGGGGCCACGAGGACAGCTCCTATAATTCACCCCTCCACTTT. Protein sequence: CASNWGHEDSSYNSPLHF.

This clone was seen a handful of times. Other DNA sequences from this sample encode an identical CDR3 as well. V is TRBV5-1 and J is TRBJ1-1; D might be TRBD1 (5 bases). The CDR3 runs to 14 residues. Per germline, CDR1 SGHRS and CDR2 YFSETQ. V shed 1 base and J shed 1 base, with 8 bases lying between them. The CDR3 sequence is CASSLLDRNTEAFF. The CDR3 region has the DNA TGCGCCAGCAGCTTGCTCGACAGGAACACTGAAGCTTTCTTT. Looking up the rest from reference TRBV5-1 and TRBJ1-1 gives the full variable domain: KAGVTQTPRYLIKTRGQQVTLSCSPISGHRSVSWYQQTPGQGLQFLFEYFSETQRNKGNFPGRFSGRQFSNSRSEMNVSTLELGDSALYLCASSLLDRNTEAFFGQGTRLTVV.

This clone has just one count. The rearrangement uses TRBV9 and TRBJ1-5; possibly TRBD1 for D (6 bases). V gave up 6 bases and J gave up 7 bases, with 17 bases separating them. CDR3 length equals 14 residues. CDR1 is SGDLS, CDR2 YYNGEE, per germline. CDR3 DNA sequence: TGTGCCAGCACGCGGACAGACCAGAGCCAGCCCCAGCATTTT. Protein: CASTRTDQSQPQHF.

The gene calls are TRBV6-5 and TRBJ2-5; D possibly corresponds to TRBD1 (6 bases). This CDR3 comprises 13 residues. CDR1 is MNHEY and CDR2 is SVGAGI in the germline V gene. Trimming took off 7 bases at V and 3 bases at J, with 12 bases between the two ends. Written as DNA, the CDR3 is TGTGCCAGCACCGCCACAGGGAAAGAGACCCAGTACTTC. Translation gives CASTATGKETQYF.

The chain links TRBV6-6 to TRBJ2-3; 8 bases align to TRBD1. Trimming at V came to 4 bases and at J to 2 bases, leaving 5 bases not matched to a gene. CDR3 length: 15 residues. The germline V gene has CDR1 MNHNY and CDR2 SVGAGI (reference sequence). The CDR3, as DNA: TGTGCCAGCAGTTCCGCGACAGGGGACACAGATACGCAGTATTTT. This codes for CASSSATGDTDTQYF.

The J gene is TRBJ1-4, the V gene TRBV4-3; tentatively, D is TRBD1 (5 bases). The CDR3 totals 14 residues. With 0 bases removed from V and 9 bases from J, the gap between germline ends came to 11 bases. Germline CDR1 reads LGHNA; CDR2 reads YSLEER. CDR3 sequence: CASSQDETDQKLFF. The CDR3 DNA reads TGCGCCAGCAGCCAAGACGAGACAGACCAAAAACTGTTTTTT.

The chain uses TRBV5-1 and TRBJ1-1; D is uncertain. V was clipped by 2 bases and J by 2 bases, with 13 bases between them. The germline V gene has CDR1 SGHRS and CDR2 YFSETQ. This CDR3 is 15 amino acids long. The CDR3 sequence: CASSFQVSKNTEAFF. CDR3 DNA sequence: TGCGCCAGCAGCTTTCAGGTCTCGAAAAACACTGAAGCTTTCTTT.

V and J are TRBV25-1 and TRBJ1-3, with D perhaps TRBD1 (5 bases). The germline V gene encodes CDR1 MGHDK and CDR2 SYGVNS. V lost 6 bases to trimming and J lost 0 bases, with 9 bases between them. CDR3 length: 14 residues. CDR3: CASREGHSGNTIYF. In nucleotides, the CDR3 is TGTGCCAGCAGGGAAGGACACTCTGGAAACACCATATATTTT.

The chain has TRBV27 and TRBJ2-3, with a weak D call TRBD2 (5 bases). Germline CDR1 and CDR2: MNHEY and SMNVEV (reference sequence). V shed 6 bases and J shed 0 bases, with 13 bases lying between them. The CDR3 runs to 15 residues. CDR3 sequence: CASRLDYPSTDTQYF. The CDR3 nucleotides are TGTGCCAGCAGACTAGACTATCCTAGCACAGATACGCAGTATTTT.

This rearrangement joins TRBV6-5 to TRBJ2-7; D might be TRBD1 (6 bases). Germline CDR1 and CDR2: MNHEY and SVGAGI. V dropped 4 bases and J dropped 1 base, with 14 bases sitting between them. The CDR3 loop spans 15 amino acids. The CDR3 sequence is CASSSLDSLSYEQYF. CDR3 in DNA: TGTGCCAGCAGTTCCTTGGACAGCTTATCCTACGAGCAGTACTTC.

This clone was seen just once. The V and J genes are TRBV5-1 and TRBJ2-5; perhaps TRBD2 as D (7 bases). Germline V CDR1 and CDR2: SGHRS, YFSETQ. Trimming removed 6 bases at V and 4 bases at J, with 16 bases between. The CDR3 contains 14 residues. The CDR3 reads CASMGRGPTETQYF. CDR3 nucleotides: TGCGCCAGCATGGGGCGGGGGCCGACAGAGACCCAGTACTTC.

The rearrangement links TRBV7-2 to TRBJ1-2, with no clear D. Trimming took 6 bases from V and 0 from J, leaving 23 bases between them. This CDR3 contains 18 residues. Germline V gene lookup returns CDR1 SGHTA and CDR2 FQGNSA. CDR3: CASRSHSTVLRPNYGYTF. The CDR3 DNA follows: TGTGCCAGCAGATCCCACTCCACTGTCCTCCGTCCTAACTATGGCTACACCTTC.

This chain links TRBV5-1 with TRBJ2-1, with TRBD2 matching 11 bases. The junction had 7 bases not matched to a gene; V was cut back by 0 bases and J by 8 bases. This CDR3 has 16 residues. Germline V gives CDR1 SGHRS, CDR2 YFSETQ. In DNA form, the CDR3 reads TGCGCCAGCAGCTTGGCCCTAGCGGGGGGATGGGATGAGCAGTTCTTC. Its protein product is CASSLALAGGWDEQFF. Looking up the rest from reference TRBV5-1 and TRBJ2-1 gives the full variable domain: KAGVTQTPRYLIKTRGQQVTLSCSPISGHRSVSWYQQTPGQGLQFLFEYFSETQRNKGNFPGRFSGRQFSNSRSEMNVSTLELGDSALYLCASSLALAGGWDEQFFGPGTRLTVL.

The V gene is TRBV6-8, the J gene TRBJ2-2, with 13 bases identical to TRBD2. Looked up from germline, CDR1 is MNHGY and CDR2 is SAAAGT. V shed 5 bases and J 7 bases; nucleotides not matched to a gene: 10. The CDR3 length is 17 residues. The CDR3 is CASSTGLAGELGGELFF. The CDR3 region has the DNA TGTGCCAGCAGTACTGGACTAGCGGGGGAACTGGGCGGGGAGCTGTTTTTT.

This clone was recorded a few times. The chain uses TRBV4-1 and TRBJ2-1; 11 positions match TRBD2. V lost 1 base, J lost 5 bases, and 4 bases stayed unmatched. The CDR3 length is 16 residues. The germline gives CDR1 MGHRA, CDR2 YSYEKL. In DNA form, the CDR3 reads TGCGCCAGCAGCCAAGGGCTAGCGGGGGGTCACAATGAGCAGTTCTTC. Amino acid sequence: CASSQGLAGGHNEQFF.